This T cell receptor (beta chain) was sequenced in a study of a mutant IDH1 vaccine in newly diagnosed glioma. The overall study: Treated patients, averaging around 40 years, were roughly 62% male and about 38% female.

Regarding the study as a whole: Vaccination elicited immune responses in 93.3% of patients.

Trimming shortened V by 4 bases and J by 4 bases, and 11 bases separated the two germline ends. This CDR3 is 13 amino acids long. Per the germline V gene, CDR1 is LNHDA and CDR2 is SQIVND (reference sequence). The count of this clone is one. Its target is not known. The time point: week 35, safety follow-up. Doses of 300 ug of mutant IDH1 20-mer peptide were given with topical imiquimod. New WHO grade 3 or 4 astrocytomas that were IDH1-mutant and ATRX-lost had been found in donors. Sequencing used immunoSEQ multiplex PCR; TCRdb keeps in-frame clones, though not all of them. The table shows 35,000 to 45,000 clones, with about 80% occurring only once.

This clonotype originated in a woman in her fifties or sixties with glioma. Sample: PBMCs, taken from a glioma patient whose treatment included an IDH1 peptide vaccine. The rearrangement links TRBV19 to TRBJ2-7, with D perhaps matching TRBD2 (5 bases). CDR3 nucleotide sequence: TGTGCCAGTAGTAACGGGGTCAGGTACGAGCAGTACTTC. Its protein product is CASSNGVRYEQYF. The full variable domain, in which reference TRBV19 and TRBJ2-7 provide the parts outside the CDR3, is DGGITQSPKYLFRKEGQNVTLSCEQNLNHDAMYWYRQDPGQGLRLIYYSQIVNDFQKGDIAEGYSVSREKKESFPLTVTSAQKNPTAFYLCASSNGVRYEQYFGPGTRLTVT.